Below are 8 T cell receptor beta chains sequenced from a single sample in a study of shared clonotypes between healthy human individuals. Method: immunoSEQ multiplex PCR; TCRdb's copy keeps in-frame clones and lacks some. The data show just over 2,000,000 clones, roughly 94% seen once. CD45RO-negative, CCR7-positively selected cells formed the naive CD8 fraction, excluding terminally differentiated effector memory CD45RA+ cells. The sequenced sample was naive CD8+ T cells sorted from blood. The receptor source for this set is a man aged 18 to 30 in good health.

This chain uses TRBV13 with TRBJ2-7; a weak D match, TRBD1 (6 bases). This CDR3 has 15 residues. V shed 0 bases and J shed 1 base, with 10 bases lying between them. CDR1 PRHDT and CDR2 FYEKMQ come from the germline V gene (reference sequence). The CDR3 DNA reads TGTGCCAGCAGCTTAGGACCCAGGGGTTCCTACGAGCAGTACTTC. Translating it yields CASSLGPRGSYEQYF.

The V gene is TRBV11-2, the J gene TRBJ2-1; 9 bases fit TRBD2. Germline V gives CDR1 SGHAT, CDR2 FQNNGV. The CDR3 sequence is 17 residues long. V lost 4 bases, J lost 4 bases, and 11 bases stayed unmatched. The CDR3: CASSSRVAGEYYNEQFF. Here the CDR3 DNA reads TGTGCCAGCAGCTCCAGGGTAGCGGGAGAATATTACAATGAGCAGTTCTTC.

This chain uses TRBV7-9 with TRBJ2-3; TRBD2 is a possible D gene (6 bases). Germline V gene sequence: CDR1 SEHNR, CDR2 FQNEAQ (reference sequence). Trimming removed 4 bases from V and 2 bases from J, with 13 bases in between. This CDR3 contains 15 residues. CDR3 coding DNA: TGTGCCAGCAGCTCCTACGGGACTCTCACAGATACGCAGTATTTT. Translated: CASSSYGTLTDTQYF.

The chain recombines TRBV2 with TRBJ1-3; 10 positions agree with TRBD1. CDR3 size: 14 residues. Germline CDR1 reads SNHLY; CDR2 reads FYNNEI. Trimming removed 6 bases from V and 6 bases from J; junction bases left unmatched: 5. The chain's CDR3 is CASRAGTGENTIYF. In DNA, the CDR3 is TGTGCCAGCAGAGCAGGGACAGGGGAAAACACCATATATTTT. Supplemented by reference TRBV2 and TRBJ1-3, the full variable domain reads EPEVTQTPSHQVTQMGQEVILRCVPISNHLYFYWYRQILGQKVEFLVSFYNNEISEKSEIFDDQFSVERPDGSNFTLKIRSTKLEDSAMYFCASRAGTGENTIYFGEGSWLTVV.

The CDR3 sequence: CASSQFGLAGGSYDYEQYF. Here the CDR3 DNA reads TGTGCCAGCAGCCAATTTGGCCTAGCGGGGGGTTCGTACGACTACGAGCAGTACTTC. This rearrangement joins TRBV4-2 to TRBJ2-7; 11 bases line up with TRBD2. Germline lookup yields CDR1 LGHNA and CDR2 YNFKEQ. The CDR3 consists of 19 residues. V was clipped by 2 bases and J by 3 bases; unmatched bases: 15.

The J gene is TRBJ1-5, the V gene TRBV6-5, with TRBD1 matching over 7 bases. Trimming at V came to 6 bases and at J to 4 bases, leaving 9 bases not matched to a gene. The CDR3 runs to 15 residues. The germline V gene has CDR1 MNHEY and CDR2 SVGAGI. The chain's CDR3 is CASSQGTESNQPQHF. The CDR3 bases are TGTGCCAGCAGCCAAGGGACAGAGTCAAATCAGCCCCAGCATTTT.

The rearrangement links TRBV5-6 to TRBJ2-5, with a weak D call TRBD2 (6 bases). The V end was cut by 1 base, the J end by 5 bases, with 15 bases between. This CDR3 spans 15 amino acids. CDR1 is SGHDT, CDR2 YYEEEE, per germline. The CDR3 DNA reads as TGTGCCAGCAGCTTGACCCCTAGCGCAGGGGAGACCCAGTACTTC. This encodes CASSLTPSAGETQYF.

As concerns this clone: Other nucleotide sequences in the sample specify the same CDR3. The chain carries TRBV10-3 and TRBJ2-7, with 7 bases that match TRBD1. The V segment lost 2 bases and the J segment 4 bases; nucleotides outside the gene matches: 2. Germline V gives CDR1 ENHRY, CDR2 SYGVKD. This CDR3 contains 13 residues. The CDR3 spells CAISEDRDYEQYF. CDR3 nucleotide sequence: TGTGCCATCAGTGAGGACAGGGATTACGAGCAGTACTTC.